This TCR beta chain was sequenced in a study of cytotoxic CD8 clonotypes in ibrutinib-treated CLL. Sequencing used immunoSEQ multiplex PCR; TCRdb keeps in-frame clones, though not all of them. The data hold about 30,000 clones, with 57% observed a single time. The J segment lost 4 bases and the V segment lost 3 bases, leaving 3 bases of the junction unmatched. The CDR3 is 16 amino acids. Per germline, CDR1 SGHRS and CDR2 YFSETQ. The TCR was taken from a human donor with chronic lymphocytic leukemia. This chain connects TRBV5-1 to TRBJ2-3; the match to TRBD2 covers 15 bases. The sequencing here drew on PBMCs, taken before ibrutinib treatment. The CDR3 DNA reads TGCGCCAGCAGCTGGACTAGCGGGAGGGTCGCAGATACGCAGTATTTT. It specifies CASSWTSGRVADTQYF. Based on the CDR3 plus reference TRBV5-1 and TRBJ2-3, the full variable domain is KAGVTQTPRYLIKTRGQQVTLSCSPISGHRSVSWYQQTPGQGLQFLFEYFSETQRNKGNFPGRFSGRQFSNSRSEMNVSTLELGDSALYLCASSWTSGRVADTQYFGPGTRLTVL.